This T cell receptor beta chain was recorded in a study of T cells after yellow fever vaccination. About the research overall: Fractions low in cell number were prepared with SMART-Seq v4 Ultra Low Input.

Each CDR3 protein is one row after TCRdb ran MiXCR on the 5' RACE reads. The sample has about 85,000 distinct CDR3 sequences, about an eighth seen once. This clonotype was detected a few times. CDR1 is SGHVS, CDR2 FQNEAQ, per germline. Unmatched junction bases numbered 2, after V lost 3 bases and J lost 6 bases. The CDR3 runs to 15 residues. This clonotype originated in a man aged 18 to 35 who received the YFV17D yellow fever vaccine. The material was CD8+ T cells not binding an NS4B(214-222) dextramer, sorted from PBMCs, obtained less than 25 days after the first yellow fever vaccination. V usage is TRBV7-8 and J usage is TRBJ2-1; 13 bases align to TRBD2. CDR3 region: CASSFWTSGGNEQFF. The DNA of the CDR3 is TGTGCCAGCAGCTTCTGGACTAGCGGGGGCAATGAGCAGTTCTTC.